The 3 T cell receptor beta chains in this list originate from one sample, sequenced in a study of cytotoxic CD8 clonotypes in ibrutinib-treated CLL. Here immunoSEQ multiplex PCR was the method, and the copy in TCRdb shows in-frame clones only, minus some. The sample includes about 250,000 clones, roughly 74% of them seen just once. Sequencing used PBMCs, obtained after 24 months of ibrutinib treatment. The origin of the receptors is a human donor with chronic lymphocytic leukemia.

J is TRBJ1-1 and V is TRBV25-1; no definite D call. Germline V gene data show CDR1 as MGHDK and CDR2 as SYGVNS. The length of the CDR3 is 11 residues. V lost 7 bases, J lost 8 bases, and 11 bases lay in between. CDR3 DNA: TGTGCCAGCAAGGCCCGCCGGGAAGCTTTCTTT. This sequence encodes CASKARREAFF.

This clone was detected only a few times. V is TRBV6-5 and J is TRBJ2-3; no firm D call. The germline gives CDR1 MNHEY, CDR2 SVGAGI. Trimming removed 0 bases at V and 1 base at J, with 8 bases between. There are 15 residues in the CDR3. The CDR3 loop is CASSYSGAGTDTQYF. Written as DNA, the CDR3 is TGTGCCAGCAGTTACTCGGGTGCCGGCACAGATACGCAGTATTTT.

The J gene is TRBJ2-5, the V gene TRBV19, with 8 bases aligning to TRBD2. CDR1 and CDR2 (germline): LNHDA, SQIVND (reference sequence). Trimming cost V 4 bases and J 9 bases; bases outside gene matches: 22. The length of the CDR3 is 18 residues. CDR3 loop: CASSKGGRVAGPQRSQYF. CDR3 sequence (DNA): TGTGCCAGTAGTAAGGGGGGCAGGGTAGCGGGGCCCCAAAGGTCCCAGTACTTC.